Listed here is a single TCR beta chain. This record comes from a study of blood T cell repertoires in COVID-19. Study overall: T cells, B-cell-depleted T cells, or PBMCs provided the cDNA or gDNA that served as material.

V was shortened by 5 bases and J by 9 bases, with 11 bases between the two germline ends. Germline assignment: CDR1 LNHDA and CDR2 SQIVND (reference sequence). The CDR3 sequence is 12 residues long. In the source study's methods: How many nucleated cells were present was estimated from reference gene primer amplification. Clones were sequenced by immunoSEQ multiplex PCR, and TCRdb holds only the in-frame ones, with some missing. V and J calls and clone size are copied from that table; D and trimming were computed from the DNA. The table has roughly 200,000 clones, 80% to 85% seen once. The V call is TRBV19, the J call TRBJ2-4; D perhaps matches TRBD2 (7 bases). Sequencing was done on a sample of peripheral blood. The sequence came from a woman of 80 years or more with active or convalescent COVID-19. CDR3 sequence: CASSRGAGIQYF. The CDR3 nucleotides are TGTGCCAGTAGTCGGGGGGCGGGCATTCAGTACTTC.